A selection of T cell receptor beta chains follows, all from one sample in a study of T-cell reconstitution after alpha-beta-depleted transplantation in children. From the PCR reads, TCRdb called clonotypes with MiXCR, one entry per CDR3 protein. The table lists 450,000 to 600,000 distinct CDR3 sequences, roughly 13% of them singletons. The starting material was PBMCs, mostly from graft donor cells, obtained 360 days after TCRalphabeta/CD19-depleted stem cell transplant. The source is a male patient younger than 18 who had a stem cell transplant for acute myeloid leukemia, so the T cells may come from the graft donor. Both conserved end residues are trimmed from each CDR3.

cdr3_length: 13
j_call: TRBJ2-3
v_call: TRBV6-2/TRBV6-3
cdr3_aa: ASSPDWPGSDTQY

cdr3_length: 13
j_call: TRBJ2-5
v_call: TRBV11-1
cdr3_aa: ASSPTGQEKETQY

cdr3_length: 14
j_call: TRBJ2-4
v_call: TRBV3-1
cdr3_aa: ASSQDRLEVGDIQY

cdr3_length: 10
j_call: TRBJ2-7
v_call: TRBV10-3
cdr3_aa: AISAQGYEQY

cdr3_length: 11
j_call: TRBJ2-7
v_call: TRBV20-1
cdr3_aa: SAGPAGVYEQY

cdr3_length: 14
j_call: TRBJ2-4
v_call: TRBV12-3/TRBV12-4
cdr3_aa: ASSPGPVLAKNIQY

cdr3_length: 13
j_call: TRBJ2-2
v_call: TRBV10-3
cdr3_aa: AIRIGTGGAGELF

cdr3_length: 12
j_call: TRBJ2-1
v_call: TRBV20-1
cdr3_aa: SARRQGAYNEQF

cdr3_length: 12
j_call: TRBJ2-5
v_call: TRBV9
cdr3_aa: ASSVRGIQETQY

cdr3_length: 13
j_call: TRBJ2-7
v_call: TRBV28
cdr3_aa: ASSSGGAESYEQY

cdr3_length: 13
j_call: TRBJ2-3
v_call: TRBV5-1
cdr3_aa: ASSLWTGSTDTQY

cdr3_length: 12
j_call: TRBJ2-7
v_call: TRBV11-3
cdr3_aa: ASSLDGGLNEQY

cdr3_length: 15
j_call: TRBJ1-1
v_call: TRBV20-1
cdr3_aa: SARDRGRGAMNTEAF

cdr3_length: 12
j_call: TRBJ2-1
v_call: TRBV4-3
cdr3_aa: ASSQEADYNEQF

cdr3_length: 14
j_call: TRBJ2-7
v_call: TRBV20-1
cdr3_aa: SARTIDDGGTYEQY

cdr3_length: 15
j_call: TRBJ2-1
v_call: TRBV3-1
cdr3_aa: ASSQDRSRLAYNEQF

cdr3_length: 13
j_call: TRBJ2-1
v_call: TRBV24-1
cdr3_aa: ATSDLMNYGHEQF

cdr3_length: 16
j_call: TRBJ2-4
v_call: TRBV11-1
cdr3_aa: ASSLELAGGPSKNIQY

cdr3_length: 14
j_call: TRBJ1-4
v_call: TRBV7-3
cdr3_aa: ASSSSPRGTNEKLF

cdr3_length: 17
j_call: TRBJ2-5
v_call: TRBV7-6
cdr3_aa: ASSLSGGPQTIKQETQY

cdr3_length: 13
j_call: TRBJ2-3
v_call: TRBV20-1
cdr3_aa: SARDTDPSTDTQY

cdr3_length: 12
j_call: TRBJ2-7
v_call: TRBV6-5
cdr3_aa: ASSPTTATYEQY

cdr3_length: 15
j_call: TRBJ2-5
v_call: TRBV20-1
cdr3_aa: CARDLLVGLAGSGQY

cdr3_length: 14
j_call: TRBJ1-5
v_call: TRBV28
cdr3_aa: ASSLWGGSANQPQH

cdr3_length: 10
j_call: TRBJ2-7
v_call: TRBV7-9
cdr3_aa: ASSPDSSEQY

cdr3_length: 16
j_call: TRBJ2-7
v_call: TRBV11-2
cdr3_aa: ASSLEWSSGRVSYEQY

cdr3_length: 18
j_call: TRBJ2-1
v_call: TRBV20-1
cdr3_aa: SARKAGTSGSLTSVGEQF

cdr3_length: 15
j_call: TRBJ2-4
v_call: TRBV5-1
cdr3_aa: ASKTTSGTHPKNIQY

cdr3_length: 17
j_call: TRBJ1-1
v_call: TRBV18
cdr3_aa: ASSLLDRGPSSMNTEAF

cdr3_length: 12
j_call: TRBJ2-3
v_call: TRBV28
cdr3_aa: ASSYSGHTDTQY

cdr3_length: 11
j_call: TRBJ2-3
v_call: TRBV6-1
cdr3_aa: ASGLIGLTSQY

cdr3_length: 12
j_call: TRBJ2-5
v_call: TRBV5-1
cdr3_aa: ASSSLGAQETQY

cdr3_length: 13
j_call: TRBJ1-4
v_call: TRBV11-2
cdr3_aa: ASSPPGVGMDELF

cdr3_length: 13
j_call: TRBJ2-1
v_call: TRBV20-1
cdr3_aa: SARDEQRVYNEQF

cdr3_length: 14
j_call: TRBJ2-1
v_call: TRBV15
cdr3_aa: ATSSPGVWGNNEQF

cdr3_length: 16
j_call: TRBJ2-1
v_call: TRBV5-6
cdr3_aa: ASSLGGGPRSSYNEQF

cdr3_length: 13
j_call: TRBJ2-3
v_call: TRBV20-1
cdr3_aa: SARVPPAARDTQY